The 13 T cell receptor beta chains below all came from one sample that was sequenced in a study of CDR3 diversity in severe acne (dated by TCRdb to about 2019). The method behind the library was PCR. The instrument was an Illumina HiSeq 2000. Using fastp at Q25 and MiXCR, TCRdb reprocessed the public reads and kept productive beta chains. Records with the same CDR3 protein are collapsed into one entry carrying the most frequent genes and DNA. The table for this sample lists 65,000 to 95,000 distinct CDR3 sequences; 50% to 65% of them were counted only once. Of the sample, 14% falls within the top ten clones. Sequences were obtained from blood. The receptors originated from a male donor in good health, without acne.

The chain employs TRBV13 and TRBJ1-2; TRBD1 is a possible D gene (6 bases). With 4 bases removed from V and 7 bases from J, the gap between germline ends came to 10 bases. There are 12 residues in the CDR3. CDR1 and CDR2 (germline): PRHDT, FYEKMQ (reference sequence). The CDR3 is CASSSRGGGYTF. CDR3 in DNA: TGTGCCAGCAGCTCCAGAGGGGGTGGCTACACCTTC.

This clonotype came up many times. This chain uses TRBV25-1 with TRBJ2-2, with D hard to call. V was pared by 3 bases and J by 2 bases, with 4 bases between. The CDR3 loop spans 13 amino acids. Germline lookup yields CDR1 MGHDK and CDR2 SYGVNS. The CDR3 bases are TGTGCCAGCAGTGATAGAAACACCGGGGAGCTGTTTTTT. Translation: CASSDRNTGELFF.

CDR3 residues: CSASRGEEGYTF. CDR3 coding DNA: TGCAGTGCCAGCCGAGGGGAAGAAGGCTACACCTTC. The rearrangement links TRBV20-1 to TRBJ1-2; maybe TRBD1 (5 bases). V dropped 6 bases and J dropped 8 bases, with 16 bases sitting between them. This CDR3 spans 12 amino acids. The germline gives CDR1 DFQATT, CDR2 SNEGSKA (reference sequence).

This chain joins TRBV11-1 and TRBJ1-2; D is unresolved. Trimming took off 4 bases at V and 5 bases at J, with 14 bases between the two ends. The CDR3 contains 14 residues. Germline V gene data show CDR1 as SGHAT and CDR2 as FQDESV (reference sequence). The CDR3 sequence: CASSSNPGYYGYTF. In nucleotides, the CDR3 is TGTGCCAGCAGCTCAAACCCAGGATATTATGGCTACACCTTC.

This clonotype was seen more than once but under ten times. V is TRBV10-3 and J is TRBJ2-7; 13 nucleotides match TRBD2. CDR1 ENHRY and CDR2 SYGVKD come from the germline V gene. The trim removed 10 bases at V and 2 bases at J, leaving 8 bases unmatched. This CDR3 is 15 amino acids long. CDR3 DNA: TGTGCCACCAAGGGACTAGCGGGATTCCCCTACGAGCAGTACTTC. Translating it yields CATKGLAGFPYEQYF.

The CDR3 is CATSSEGDEETQYF. In DNA form, the CDR3 reads TGTGCCACCAGTTCAGAGGGAGATGAAGAGACCCAGTACTTC. The chain links TRBV24-1 to TRBJ2-5; D possibly corresponds to TRBD2 (5 bases). Germline V gives CDR1 KGHDR, CDR2 SFDVKD. V lost 6 bases and J lost 3, with 13 bases in between. The CDR3 is made up of 14 amino acids.

In its sample, this clonotype is medium-sized. The chain links TRBV2 to TRBJ1-1; D uncertain. The germline V gene has CDR1 SNHLY and CDR2 FYNNEI. There are 15 residues in the CDR3. The germline V and J ends were trimmed by 4 bases and 4 bases, with 16 bases remaining between them. CDR3 residues: CASSVGSLLSTEAFF. DNA for the CDR3: TGTGCCAGCAGTGTGGGCAGCTTACTAAGCACTGAAGCTTTCTTT.

CDR3 sequence: CASSHISYEQYF. CDR3 coding DNA: TGTGCCAGCAGCCACATTAGCTACGAGCAGTACTTC. J is TRBJ2-7 and V is TRBV11-1; no reliable D call. CDR3 size: 12 residues. The germline gives CDR1 SGHAT, CDR2 FQDESV (reference sequence). V was trimmed by 5 bases and J by 3 bases, leaving 8 bases between them.

This clonotype was recorded many times. The CDR3 spells CASIRGGGETQYF. DNA for the CDR3: TGTGCCAGCATCCGGGGGGGCGGGGAGACCCAGTACTTC. The gene calls are TRBV9 and TRBJ2-5; 8 nucleotides align to TRBD2. CDR3 length: 13 residues. Looked up from germline, CDR1 is SGDLS and CDR2 is YYNGEE. V lost 6 bases and J lost 5; bases outside the gene matches: 6.

CDR3 sequence (DNA): TGCGCCAGCAGAAGGGCGTCGGGGGCGAACACTGAAGCTTTCTTT. Its translation is CASRRASGANTEAFF. J is TRBJ1-1 and V is TRBV5-1; weak D call: TRBD1 (6 bases). CDR1 and CDR2 from the germline V gene are SGHRS and YFSETQ. CDR3 length: 15 residues. V lost 5 bases and J 1 base, leaving 15 bases between the germline ends.

In this sample, this clonotype turned up many times. The chain is built from TRBV5-8 and TRBJ2-2, with 9 bases aligning to TRBD2. J lost 5 bases, V lost 0 bases, and 11 bases had no gene match. From germline, CDR1 is SGHTS and CDR2 YDEGEE. CDR3 length: 18 amino acids. CDR3 protein: CASSLGGTGTSQTGELFF. As DNA, the CDR3 is TGTGCCAGCAGCTTGGGGGGGACCGGGACTAGCCAAACCGGGGAGCTGTTTTTT.

This clonotype rates as medium-sized. V is TRBV20-1 and J is TRBJ2-1; unclear D gene. The CDR3 loop spans 12 amino acids. Trimming left V 4 bases short and J 4 bases short, with 8 bases between. The germline V gene encodes CDR1 DFQATT and CDR2 SNEGSKA (reference sequence). The chain's CDR3 is CSAKTAYNEQFF. The CDR3 nucleotides read TGCAGTGCTAAAACAGCATACAATGAGCAGTTCTTC.

The sample holds many counts of this clonotype. The gene calls are TRBV30 and TRBJ1-4, with a weak D call TRBD1 (6 bases). From germline, CDR1 is GTSNPN and CDR2 SVGIG (reference sequence). Trimming removed 0 bases from V and 8 bases from J, with 16 bases in between. The CDR3 consists of 15 residues. The CDR3 DNA is TGTGCCTGGAGTGTACCCGGCAGGGGTAAGGAAAAACTGTTTTTT. It encodes CAWSVPGRGKEKLFF.